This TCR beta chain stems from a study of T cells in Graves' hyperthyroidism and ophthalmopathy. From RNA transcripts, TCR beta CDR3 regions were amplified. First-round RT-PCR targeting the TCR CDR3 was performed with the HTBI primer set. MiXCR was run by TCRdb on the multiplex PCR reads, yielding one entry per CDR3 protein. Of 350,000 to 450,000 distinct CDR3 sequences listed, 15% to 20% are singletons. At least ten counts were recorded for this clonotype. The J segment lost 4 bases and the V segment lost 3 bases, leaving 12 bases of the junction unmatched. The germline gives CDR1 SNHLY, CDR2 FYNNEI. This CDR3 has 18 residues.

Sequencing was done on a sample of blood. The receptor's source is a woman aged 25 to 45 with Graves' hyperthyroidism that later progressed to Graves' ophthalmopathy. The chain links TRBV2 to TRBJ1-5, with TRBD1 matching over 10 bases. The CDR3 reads CASSDVGQGYLANQPQHF. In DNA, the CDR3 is TGTGCCAGCAGTGATGTGGGACAGGGGTATTTGGCAAATCAGCCCCAGCATTTT.